This T cell receptor (beta chain) was profiled in a study of T cell responses to AZD1222 COVID-19 vaccine. The study, taken as a whole, reports: Distributed over spike, vaccine-associated CD4 TCRs predominated at 160-218 and 743-854. Per reports, nearly half of all spike-specific TCRs target regions that are unmutated in variants. At baseline, seropositivity was found in only six or seven AZD1222 recipients.

The CDR3 length is 16 residues. Trimming took 4 bases from V and 0 from J; bases not matched to a gene: 5. Germline CDR1 reads ENHRY; CDR2 reads SYGVKD. Points on this clone: Its antigen remains unknown.

This table comes from immunoSEQ multiplex PCR, and its TCRdb copy is limited to in-frame clones, with some not included. This sample has 150,000 or so clones, with about nine tenths found just once. This TCR came from an adult in good health. Sequenced here: peripheral blood, sampled on day 0 of AZD1222 vaccination. The chain has TRBV10-3 and TRBJ2-3; TRBD2 matches 9 bases. The CDR3 nucleotides read TGTGCCATCAGTGTTCGGACTAGCGACAGCACAGATACGCAGTATTTT. Residues: CAISVRTSDSTDTQYF.